This T cell receptor beta chain was recorded in a study of blood T cell repertoires in COVID-19. Overall study context: Samples taken during acute and convalescent COVID-19 were collected in the United States, Italy and Spain. Sources were T cells, B-cell-depleted T cells, or PBMCs; the material itself was cDNA or gDNA.

This CDR3 has 15 amino acids. Trimming shortened V by 4 bases and J by 0 bases, and 12 bases separated the two germline ends. The V gene's germline CDR1 is LGHNA and CDR2 YNFKEQ. Source study methods: Nucleated cell number was recorded as an estimate derived from reference gene primer amplification. Clones were read by immunoSEQ multiplex PCR, and TCRdb kept only the in-frame ones, dropping some. The V and J calls and clone size are taken from that table; D and trimming were inferred from the DNA. This table holds some 99,000 clones, roughly 89% found once. This clone was detected once. Seattle enrolled patients during active infection and tracked them longitudinally.

This chain links TRBV4-2 with TRBJ1-1; D is unresolved. This receptor was obtained from a human donor with COVID-19, enrolled during active disease. The donor label of this sample is uncertain. Sequenced material: peripheral blood. CDR3 coding DNA: TGTGCCAGCAGCCCCCGGGTCCTAGTGAACACTGAAGCTTTCTTT. The encoded protein is CASSPRVLVNTEAFF.